The 6 T cell receptor beta chains given below trace back to one sample, sequenced in a study of blood T cells in healthy people across ages. Primed by a sample-barcoded 5' primer and a J-beta primer mix, a second PCR proceeded for roughly 6 to 12 cycles. TCRdb called the 5' RACE reads again in MiXCR, with one record for every CDR3 protein. The repertoire includes roughly 1.7 million distinct CDR3 sequences, about 31% of them detected once, and about 11% sits in the top ten. The sample consisted of blood. The receptor set was obtained from a young woman in good health.

In its sample, this clonotype was seen many times. The V call is TRBV2, the J call TRBJ1-5; no firm D call. V gave up 0 bases and J gave up 9 bases, with 9 bases separating them. The CDR3 spans 13 residues. Germline lookup yields CDR1 SNHLY and CDR2 FYNNEI. The CDR3 DNA is TGTGCCAGCAGTGAAGCGCCCTATCCGCCCCAGCATTTT. This codes for CASSEAPYPPQHF.

The chain carries TRBV12-3 or TRBV12-4 and TRBJ1-1, with 7 bases fitting TRBD1. The CDR3 spans 14 residues. The ends lost 6 bases at V and 4 bases at J; junction bases unmatched: 8. CDR3 region: CASSTGALVTEAFF. The CDR3, as DNA: TGTGCCAGCAGCACAGGGGCCCTGGTCACTGAAGCTTTCTTT.

This sequence joins TRBV5-1 and TRBJ2-1; 8 nucleotides line up with TRBD1. The CDR3 has 14 amino acids. V lost 4 bases, J lost 7 bases, and 7 bases stayed unmatched. CDR1 and CDR2 from the germline V gene are SGHRS and YFSETQ. The CDR3 sequence: CASSQQGAGNEQFF. The CDR3 DNA reads TGCGCCAGCAGCCAGCAGGGGGCCGGGAATGAGCAGTTCTTC.

This clonotype was seen more than once but under ten times. The junction departs from the called germline gene at one end, perhaps through a read error. The CDR3 sequence is CASSSKRSGANVLTF. The CDR3 bases are TGCGCCAGTAGCTCGAAGAGGTCTGGGGCCAACGTCCTGACTTTC. This sequence joins TRBV5-1 and TRBJ2-6, with D unresolved. Germline V gene sequence: CDR1 SGHRS, CDR2 YFSETQ. This CDR3 has 15 amino acids.

This clonotype appeared a few times. This rearrangement joins TRBV30 to TRBJ1-2, with a tentative D call TRBD1 (6 bases). Deletions cut 4 bases from V and 5 bases from J, with 11 bases between. Looked up from germline, CDR1 is GTSNPN and CDR2 is SVGIG (reference sequence). The length of the CDR3 is 12 residues. CDR3 nucleotide sequence: TGTGCCTGGACAGGGGCCGAGTATGGCTACACCTTC. Its translation is CAWTGAEYGYTF.

This clonotype was seen repeatedly, ten times or more. The chain uses TRBV4-1 and TRBJ2-1; a weak D match, TRBD1 (5 bases). Germline CDR1 is MGHRA and CDR2 is YSYEKL. The CDR3 sequence is 14 residues long. Trimming pared 4 bases from V and 9 bases from J, leaving 16 bases between. The CDR3 sequence: CASSPGQHGPEQFF. For the CDR3, the DNA is TGCGCCAGCAGCCCAGGGCAGCATGGGCCTGAGCAGTTCTTC.